What follows are 15 T cell receptor beta chains derived from one specimen sequenced in a study of neoadjuvant nivolumab and ipilimumab in lung cancer. Assay: immunoSEQ multiplex PCR; the TCRdb copy retains only in-frame clones and omits some. The repertoire has 39,000 or so clones, roughly 87% of them found once; the top ten carry 3.3%. The source was peripheral blood, collected before neoadjuvant nivolumab, alone or with ipilimumab. The receptors stem from an adult with non-small cell lung cancer.

This clone was seen a single time. The CDR3 bases are TGTGCCACATCCACCTCCCCCTACGCCGAGCAGTACTTC. Protein: CATSTSPYAEQYF. This sequence joins TRBV28 and TRBJ2-7; D gene ambiguous. In germline, CDR1 is MDHEN, CDR2 SYDVKM. The CDR3 totals 13 residues. V was shortened by 10 bases and J by 6 bases, with 19 bases between the two germline ends.

This sequence joins TRBV18 and TRBJ2-7; D is undetermined. The CDR3 has 14 residues. Trimming took 0 bases from V and 1 from J, leaving 7 bases between them. Germline V gene sequence: CDR1 KGHSH, CDR2 LQKENI. In DNA form, the CDR3 reads TGTGCCAGCTCACCACCGTCCAAATCCTACGAGCAGTACTTC. It yields the protein CASSPPSKSYEQYF.

The chain joins TRBV6-6 to TRBJ1-1; 9 bases match TRBD1. This CDR3 region has 14 residues. The V gene end was trimmed by 5 bases and the J gene end by 1 base; junction bases not matched to a gene: 2. CDR1 and CDR2 (germline): MNHNY, SVGAGI (reference sequence). The DNA of the CDR3 is TGTGCCAGCAGTCAGGGACAGGGGAACACTGAAGCTTTCTTT. Amino acid sequence: CASSQGQGNTEAFF.

The gene calls are TRBV30 and TRBJ2-1; 12 bases are a match to TRBD2. This CDR3 is built from 12 residues. From germline, CDR1 is GTSNPN and CDR2 SVGIG (reference sequence). J lost 7 bases, V lost 5 bases, and 0 bases had no gene match. CDR3 bases: TGTGCCTGGGGGACTAGCGGGAATGAGCAGTTCTTC. Its protein is CAWGTSGNEQFF.

The V gene is TRBV4-1, the J gene TRBJ2-3; D ambiguous. Trimming pared 0 bases from V and 1 base from J, leaving 5 bases between. The CDR3 is 14 amino acids. The germline gives CDR1 MGHRA, CDR2 YSYEKL. CDR3 residues: CASSQDLRTDTQYF. The CDR3 DNA sequence: TGCGCCAGCAGCCAAGATCTTCGCACAGATACGCAGTATTTT.

This clone came up a few times. The rearrangement links TRBV7-2 to TRBJ2-1; 10 bases are a match to TRBD2. Trimming at V came to 3 bases and at J to 9 bases, leaving 8 bases not matched to a gene. CDR1 is SGHTA and CDR2 is FQGNSA in the germline V gene. The CDR3 consists of 15 residues. The CDR3 coding sequence is TGTGCCAGCAGCTTTTTCCTAGCGGGAGCCGCTGAGCAGTTCTTC. As protein: CASSFFLAGAAEQFF. Looking up the rest from reference TRBV7-2 and TRBJ2-1 gives the full variable domain: GAGVSQSPSNKVTEKGKDVELRCDPISGHTALYWYRQSLGQGLEFLIYFQGNSAPDKSGLPSDRFSAERTGGSVSTLTIQRTQQEDSAVYLCASSFFLAGAAEQFFGPGTRLTVL.

This clone was observed a few times. The V call is TRBV4-1, the J call TRBJ2-1; D unclear. The CDR3 runs to 15 residues. In germline, CDR1 is MGHRA, CDR2 YSYEKL. Trimming left V 0 bases short and J 0 bases short, with 6 bases between. In DNA, the CDR3 is TGCGCCAGCAGCCAAGAGGATCGCTCCTACAATGAGCAGTTCTTC. Translation gives CASSQEDRSYNEQFF.

The genes are TRBV7-9 and TRBJ2-7; 8 nucleotides match TRBD2. Germline V gives CDR1 SEHNR, CDR2 FQNEAQ (reference sequence). The CDR3 contains 18 residues. With V trimmed by 5 bases and J by 7 bases, 22 bases remained unmatched. The CDR3 sequence: CASSQRGPRSGGFWEQYF. CDR3 DNA sequence: TGTGCCAGCAGCCAAAGAGGGCCCAGAAGCGGGGGCTTCTGGGAGCAGTACTTC.

The chain carries TRBV4-3 and TRBJ2-2, with TRBD1 identical over 7 bases. The CDR3 spans 14 residues. Germline lookup yields CDR1 LGHNA and CDR2 YSLEER. Trimming removed 0 bases from V and 6 bases from J; junction bases left unmatched: 1. The CDR3 region is CASSQDTGAGELFF. CDR3 bases: TGCGCCAGCAGCCAAGACACAGGGGCCGGGGAGCTGTTTTTT.

The chain employs TRBV10-2 and TRBJ2-7; possibly TRBD1 or TRBD2 for D (6 bases each). The germline gives CDR1 WSHSY, CDR2 SAAADI. The V gene lost 11 bases and the J gene lost 0 bases, with 14 bases spanning the gap. CDR3 length equals 13 residues. In nucleotides, the CDR3 is TGCGCCGGGGGGCCCTCAGACTCCTACGAGCAGTACTTC. Protein: CAGGPSDSYEQYF.

The CDR3 nucleotides read TGTGCCAGCAACAGCGGGGCTAGCACAGATACGCAGTATTTT. Translation gives CASNSGASTDTQYF. The chain employs TRBV6-5 and TRBJ2-3; 7 nucleotides match TRBD2. The germline CDR1 and CDR2 sequences are MNHEY and SVGAGI. The CDR3 has 14 amino acids. Trimming took 7 bases from V and 0 from J; bases not matched to a gene: 4.

In DNA, the CDR3 is TGTGCCAGCTCACCACGGAGGGCCGAGGAAAAACTGTTTTTT. This gives the protein CASSPRRAEEKLFF. The rearrangement joins TRBV18 to TRBJ1-4, with D unclear. The CDR3 contains 14 residues. Trimming left V 1 base short and J 8 bases short, with 11 bases between. Germline CDR1 and CDR2: KGHSH and LQKENI.

The gene calls are TRBV18 and TRBJ2-1; TRBD2 matches at 12 bases. From germline, CDR1 is KGHSH and CDR2 LQKENI. V was clipped by 3 bases and J by 6 bases; unmatched bases: 3. The CDR3 totals 15 residues. The CDR3 DNA follows: TGTGCCAGCTCACCGACTAGCGGGAGTCCCAATGAGCAGTTCTTC. It yields the protein CASSPTSGSPNEQFF.

The chain uses TRBV18 and TRBJ2-2; the D is unclear. Looked up from germline, CDR1 is KGHSH and CDR2 is LQKENI. The V end was cut by 2 bases, the J end by 4 bases, with 11 bases between. The CDR3 is 15 amino acids. The chain's CDR3 is CASSPVGLITGELFF. Here the CDR3 DNA reads TGTGCCAGCTCACCAGTTGGATTAATCACCGGGGAGCTGTTTTTT.

This rearrangement joins TRBV30 to TRBJ1-2; the D is unclear. The CDR3 length is 13 residues. The V gene's germline CDR1 is GTSNPN and CDR2 SVGIG (reference sequence). V gave up 1 base and J gave up 3 bases, with 9 bases separating them. CDR3 nucleotides: TGTGCCTGGAGTGGTCAAGGAGACTATGGCTACACCTTC. This gives the protein CAWSGQGDYGYTF.